Each of the 17 T cell receptor beta chains below was sequenced from the same sample in a study of T cell repertoires in cytomegalovirus infection. TCRdb itself ran the reads through MiXCR, one entry per CDR3 protein. Counted here are about 260,000 distinct CDR3 sequences, roughly an eighth occurring once; the ten biggest clones make up 8.5% to 10%. The sample taken for sequencing was PBMCs. The source is a human donor in good health (CMV status not recorded). Some clones in this sample may be carry-over from other donors' samples.

This clonotype showed up just a few times. The gene calls are TRBV18 and TRBJ1-5, with D tentatively TRBD1 (5 bases). This CDR3 spans 14 amino acids. V shed 2 bases and J shed 6 bases, with 11 bases lying between them. CDR1 and CDR2 from the germline V gene are KGHSH and LQKENI. The CDR3 protein is CASSPGWGGQPQHF. The DNA of the CDR3 is TGTGCCAGCTCACCAGGCTGGGGCGGTCAGCCCCAGCATTTT.

This clonotype was seen only a few times. The CDR3 bases are TGTGCCAGCTCTCCCTTGCGGCTCGCGAACACCGGGGAGCTGTTTTTT. Residues: CASSPLRLANTGELFF. The V gene is TRBV18, the J gene TRBJ2-2; D is uncertain. The CDR3 sequence is 16 residues long. Germline V gene data show CDR1 as KGHSH and CDR2 as LQKENI. The germline V and J ends were trimmed by 6 bases and 0 bases, with 14 bases remaining between them.

The chain recombines TRBV2 with TRBJ2-1, with 10 bases matching TRBD1. The junction had 0 bases not matched to a gene; V was cut back by 8 bases and J by 5 bases. This CDR3 is built from 12 residues. Germline-derived CDR1 and CDR2 are SNHLY and FYNNEI. CDR3 bases: TGTGCCAGCGGACAGGGGGACAATGAGCAGTTCTTC. The encoded protein is CASGQGDNEQFF.

This clonotype has more than one count but fewer than ten. This chain connects TRBV7-9 to TRBJ2-1; possibly TRBD1 for D (6 bases). CDR3 length: 16 amino acids. Germline values: CDR1 SEHNR, CDR2 FQNEAQ (reference sequence). The V gene lost 8 bases and the J gene lost 8 bases, with 25 bases spanning the gap. CDR3 bases: TGTGCCAGCTCTCCTATCAGGGGCCTCGTAGGGGATGAGCAGTTCTTC. This gives the protein CASSPIRGLVGDEQFF.

This clonotype was seen at least ten times. The chain couples TRBV7-9 to TRBJ2-1; a possible D gene is TRBD2 (5 bases). Germline V gene data show CDR1 as SEHNR and CDR2 as FQNEAQ (reference sequence). V shed 2 bases and J shed 8 bases, with 19 bases lying between them. This CDR3 region has 16 residues. CDR3 region: CASSLIGIGLSDEQFF. The CDR3 DNA sequence: TGTGCCAGCAGCTTAATCGGGATTGGCCTATCGGATGAGCAGTTCTTC.

J is TRBJ1-5 and V is TRBV18, with unresolved D. Trimming pared 2 bases from V and 5 bases from J, leaving 7 bases between. The germline V gene has CDR1 KGHSH and CDR2 LQKENI. The CDR3 contains 13 residues. CDR3 amino acids: CASSPKSDQPQHF. CDR3 sequence (DNA): TGTGCCAGCTCACCAAAGTCAGATCAGCCCCAGCATTTT. Supplemented by reference TRBV18 and TRBJ1-5, the full variable domain reads NAGVMQNPRHLVRRRGQEARLRCSPMKGHSHVYWYRQLPEEGLKFMVYLQKENIIDESGMPKERFSAEFPKEGPSILRIQQVVRGDSAAYFCASSPKSDQPQHFGDGTRLSIL.

This clonotype has just a few counts. This rearrangement joins TRBV20-1 to TRBJ2-1; D gene unclear. The ends were cut back, 6 bases at V and 3 bases at J, with 12 bases in the middle. This CDR3 spans 13 amino acids. Germline V gene data show CDR1 as DFQATT and CDR2 as SNEGSKA (reference sequence). CDR3 amino acids: CSAFSGIYNEQFF. The CDR3 nucleotides are TGCAGTGCGTTCTCGGGTATCTACAATGAGCAGTTCTTC.

This clonotype was observed many times. V and J are TRBV12-3 or TRBV12-4 and TRBJ2-2; possibly TRBD2 for D (7 bases). V lost 7 bases and J lost 0, with 12 bases in between. CDR3 length: 15 residues. The CDR3 region is CASTWGGSNTGELFF. DNA of the CDR3: TGTGCCAGCACCTGGGGGGGCTCGAACACCGGGGAGCTGTTTTTT.

This clonotype was picked up a small number of times. In nucleotides, the CDR3 is TGTGCCACCGTAGGCAAACTAGCGGGAGTGGCAGATACGCAGTATTTT. Translation gives CATVGKLAGVADTQYF. The J gene is TRBJ2-3, the V gene TRBV6-6, with 11 bases fitting TRBD2. The V gene end was trimmed by 10 bases and the J gene end by 4 bases; junction bases not matched to a gene: 13. Germline V gene sequence: CDR1 MNHNY, CDR2 SVGAGI (reference sequence). The CDR3 extends over 16 amino acids.

The chain is built from TRBV7-6 and TRBJ2-2, with D perhaps given as TRBD1 or TRBD2 (5 bases each). V dropped 4 bases and J dropped 0 bases, with 9 bases sitting between them. CDR1 and CDR2 from the germline V gene are SGHVS and FNYEAQ. The CDR3 extends over 15 amino acids. The CDR3 is CASSSGRTNTGELFF. Here the CDR3 DNA reads TGTGCCAGCAGCTCGGGACGGACGAACACCGGGGAGCTGTTTTTT.

This clonotype was seen at least ten times. The CDR3 is CASSLISHSYEQYF. DNA of the CDR3: TGTGCCAGCAGCTTAATCAGTCATTCCTACGAGCAGTACTTC. This chain uses TRBV7-2 with TRBJ2-7; no clear D gene. V lost 2 bases to trimming and J lost 1 base, with 9 bases between them. The CDR3 spans 14 residues. Germline-derived CDR1 and CDR2 are SGHTA and FQGNSA.

This clonotype was detected ten times or more. V usage is TRBV28 and J usage is TRBJ1-1; D gene ambiguous. CDR1 and CDR2 (germline): MDHEN, SYDVKM. V gave up 5 bases and J gave up 3 bases, with 10 bases separating them. The CDR3 contains 13 residues. This CDR3 reads CASSPIGYTEAFF. The CDR3 region has the DNA TGTGCCAGCAGTCCCATAGGGTACACTGAAGCTTTCTTT.

V is TRBV28 and J is TRBJ2-2; D not certain. Deletions cut 5 bases from V and 1 base from J, with 11 bases between. Germline CDR1 is MDHEN and CDR2 is SYDVKM. The CDR3 covers 15 residues. The CDR3 bases are TGTGCCAGCAGTCTCGGACGGAGGAACACCGGGGAGCTGTTTTTT. Protein sequence: CASSLGRRNTGELFF.

This clonotype was counted only a few times. The chain joins TRBV4-1 to TRBJ1-6; 7 bases match TRBD1. The CDR3 runs to 16 residues. The V segment lost 1 base and the J segment 10 bases; nucleotides outside the gene matches: 10. The germline CDR1 and CDR2 sequences are MGHRA and YSYEKL. The CDR3: CASSQARQGAGSPLHF. The CDR3 DNA is TGCGCCAGCAGCCAAGCCAGACAGGGAGCAGGCTCACCCCTCCACTTT.

This clonotype was picked up a small number of times. The rearrangement uses TRBV20-1 and TRBJ1-5; a weak D match, TRBD1 (5 bases). Trimming removed 3 bases from V and 5 bases from J, with 11 bases in between. Germline lookup yields CDR1 DFQATT and CDR2 SNEGSKA (reference sequence). This CDR3 comprises 13 residues. The CDR3: CSASRGGDQPQHF. The CDR3 DNA reads as TGCAGTGCTAGCCGCGGGGGGGATCAGCCCCAGCATTTT.

This clonotype was seen more than once but under ten times. The chain joins TRBV2 to TRBJ2-6, with D hard to call. This CDR3 has 15 amino acids. Germline lookup yields CDR1 SNHLY and CDR2 FYNNEI. Trimming shortened V by 3 bases and J by 0 bases, and 6 bases separated the two germline ends. In nucleotides, the CDR3 is TGTGCCAGCAGTGAGATAAGCTCTGGGGCCAACGTCCTGACTTTC. It encodes CASSEISSGANVLTF.

The table lists this clonotype with many counts. The chain has TRBV11-2 and TRBJ1-1; no reliable D call. Germline V gives CDR1 SGHAT, CDR2 FQNNGV. CDR3 length: 15 amino acids. V dropped 1 base and J dropped 0 bases, with 9 bases sitting between them. CDR3 coding DNA: TGTGCCAGCAGCTTAGGGGCGGGAATGAACACTGAAGCTTTCTTT. This translates into CASSLGAGMNTEAFF.